These 21 T cell receptor beta chains were sequenced from one sample in a study of molecular identifiers for immune sequencing clone quantification. Via MiXCR, TCRdb re-called the PCR reads, giving one row per CDR3 protein. Altogether 460,000 or so distinct CDR3 sequences are present, about a fifth being singletons, with the ten largest covering approximately 0.84%. The sequencing sample was made of naive CD8+ T cells from blood, with Jurkat cell RNA spiked in. Noted subset: FACS-sorted CD8+CD4-CCR7+CD45RA+ naive T cells. These receptors were taken from a human donor in good health. Some libraries in this study had Jurkat cell RNA spiked in.

This clonotype has only a few counts. A much larger clone sits a single nucleotide away, making a read error possible. The V call is TRBV4-1, the J call TRBJ1-5; D gene unclear. In germline, CDR1 is MGHRA, CDR2 YSYEKL. V lost 2 bases and J 3 bases, leaving 11 bases between the germline ends. The CDR3 runs to 15 residues. CDR3 region: CASSQSENNNQPQHF. As DNA, the CDR3 is TGCGCCAGCAGCCAATCGGAGAATAACAATCAGCCCCAGCATTTT.

Regarding this clonotype: Relative to the germline gene, one junction end is altered; a read error may explain this. The V gene is TRBV7-2, the J gene TRBJ2-7, with 7 bases lining up with TRBD2. This CDR3 contains 14 residues. The germline V gene has CDR1 SGHTA and CDR2 FQGNSA. CDR3 DNA: TGTGTCAGCAGCTTAGCGGGTGCCACCTACGAGCAGTACTTC. Protein: CVSSLAGATYEQYF. Full variable domain (missing parts from reference TRBV7-2 and TRBJ2-7): GAGVSQSPSNKVTEKGKDVELRCDPISGHTALYWYRQSLGQGLEFLIYFQGNSAPDKSGLPSDRFSAERTGGSVSTLTIQRTQQEDSAVYLCVSSLAGATYEQYFGPGTRLTVT.

Note on this clonotype: Given the absence of the conserved phenylalanine or tryptophan at the CDR3 end, a read error is likely. This sequence joins TRBV10-3 and TRBJ2-6, with 7 bases lining up with TRBD1. The V gene end was trimmed by 3 bases and the J gene end by 2 bases; junction bases not matched to a gene: 4. The V gene's germline CDR1 is ENHRY and CDR2 SYGVKD. CDR3 size: 16 residues. CDR3 in amino acids: CAISDQDRAGANVLTL. The CDR3 region has the DNA TGTGCCATCAGTGATCAAGACAGGGCTGGGGCCAACGTCCTGACTCTC.

This chain connects TRBV9 to TRBJ2-3, with TRBD2 identical over 10 bases. Per germline, CDR1 SGDLS and CDR2 YYNGEE. This CDR3 is 16 amino acids long. V shed 2 bases, J shed 2 bases, and the junction held 5 bases outside the gene matches. CDR3 DNA sequence: TGTGCCAGCAGCGTTCTAGCGGGGGATTTCACAGATACGCAGTATTTT. Its protein is CASSVLAGDFTDTQYF.

A note on this clonotype: This likely comes from a read error, as the CDR3 has no conserved phenylalanine or tryptophan at its end. The rearrangement links TRBV13 to TRBJ2-7; D possibly matches TRBD1 or TRBD2 (5 bases each). Trimming removed 5 bases at V and 0 bases at J, with 20 bases between. The CDR3 has 17 residues. Germline V gives CDR1 PRHDT, CDR2 FYEKMQ (reference sequence). Here the CDR3 reads CASSAFSGTESSYEQYL. CDR3 DNA: TGTGCCAGCAGCGCATTTTCCGGGACGGAAAGCTCCTACGAGCAGTACTTA.

The rearrangement uses TRBV19 and TRBJ2-2; 8 nucleotides align to TRBD2. The junction had 6 bases not matched to a gene; V was cut back by 3 bases and J by 3 bases. The CDR3 is 16 residues long. Per germline, CDR1 LNHDA and CDR2 SQIVND (reference sequence). This CDR3 reads CASSILTSGDTGELFF. CDR3 DNA sequence: TGTGCCAGTAGTATCCTAACTAGCGGAGACACCGGGGAGCTGTTTTTT.

This clonotype was counted at least ten times. The chain links TRBV5-8 to TRBJ2-5; maybe TRBD2 (5 bases). Germline V lookup: CDR1 SGHTS, CDR2 YDEGEE. V lost 2 bases, J lost 7 bases, and 12 bases lay in between. The CDR3 consists of 13 residues. The CDR3 nucleotides read TGTGCCAGCAGCTTAGCGGAACTTGCGACCCAGTACTTC. Protein sequence: CASSLAELATQYF.

V gene TRBV4-1 combines with J gene TRBJ1-3; D gene ambiguous. The ends were cut back, 0 bases at V and 0 bases at J, with 9 bases in the middle. The CDR3 spans 16 residues. Germline lookup yields CDR1 MGHRA and CDR2 YSYEKL. For the CDR3, the DNA is TGCGCCAGCAGCCAAGAATGGTGGAGCTCTGGAAACACCATATATTTT. Translating gives CASSQEWWSSGNTIYF.

There are many counts of this clonotype. The chain links TRBV7-2 to TRBJ1-5; perhaps TRBD1 as D (6 bases). Trimming stripped 5 bases from V and 7 bases from J, with 15 bases between. CDR1 and CDR2 (germline): SGHTA, FQGNSA. The CDR3 loop spans 14 amino acids. The CDR3 DNA sequence: TGTGCCAGCAGCCAGAGGGGGAACGGGCAGCCCCAGCATTTT. It encodes CASSQRGNGQPQHF.

The J gene is TRBJ2-2, the V gene TRBV19; D not certain. Germline V gene data show CDR1 as LNHDA and CDR2 as SQIVND (reference sequence). CDR3 size: 15 residues. The V end lost 0 bases, the J end lost 5 bases, and 10 bases lay between the germline ends. The CDR3 nucleotides are TGTGCCAGTAGTATAGAAATGACCGAAACCGGGGAGCTGTTTTTT. Translated: CASSIEMTETGELFF.

This chain links TRBV7-3 with TRBJ2-2; D gene ambiguous. CDR1 and CDR2 (germline): SGHTA, FQGTGA. Trimming removed 2 bases from V and 0 bases from J, with 13 bases in between. The CDR3 has 17 amino acids. The CDR3 sequence: CASSLDSSYSNTGELFF. The CDR3 DNA is TGTGCCAGCAGCTTAGATTCCAGTTACTCGAACACCGGGGAGCTGTTTTTT.

This chain links TRBV25-1 with TRBJ1-2, with 9 bases lining up with TRBD1. Germline-derived CDR1 and CDR2 are MGHDK and SYGVNS. CDR3 length equals 14 residues. V lost 3 bases and J lost 4; bases outside the gene matches: 3. The CDR3 DNA is TGTGCCAGCAGTGAGGGGACAGGGCTCTATGGCTACACCTTC. Residues: CASSEGTGLYGYTF.

This clonotype was counted at least ten times. This rearrangement joins TRBV29-1 to TRBJ2-3; D perhaps matches TRBD2 (5 bases). The CDR3 is 14 residues long. Germline CDR1 SQVTM, CDR2 ANQGSEA. The V end lost 7 bases, the J end lost 1 base, and 15 bases lay between the germline ends. The CDR3 DNA is TGCAGCGCGCCGGACTTACGAGGCACAGATACGCAGTATTTT. Translation: CSAPDLRGTDTQYF.

This clonotype was seen a single time. A much larger clone sits a single nucleotide away, making a read error possible. The CDR3 ends on some other residue instead of the conserved phenylalanine or tryptophan, so this is likely a read error. The V and J genes are TRBV6-1 and TRBJ1-1; D is uncertain. This CDR3 is 14 amino acids long. Trimming took 6 bases from V and 2 from J, leaving 13 bases between them. Germline CDR1 is MNHNS and CDR2 is SASEGT. CDR3 protein: CASSSWSENTEAFL. The CDR3 DNA is TGTGCCAGCAGCTCGTGGTCAGAAAACACTGAAGCTTTCCTT.

The chain joins TRBV19 to TRBJ2-3, with D perhaps matching TRBD1 (6 bases). The germline V gene encodes CDR1 LNHDA and CDR2 SQIVND (reference sequence). Trimming stripped 7 bases from V and 0 bases from J, with 14 bases between. There are 15 residues in the CDR3. The CDR3 region has the DNA TGTGCCAGTAAGATAGGGGGTAAAAGCACAGATACGCAGTATTTT. As protein: CASKIGGKSTDTQYF.

Turning to this clonotype: The junction shows a germline mismatch at one end, possibly a read error. The V gene is TRBV20-1, the J gene TRBJ2-2; TRBD2 matches at 9 bases. The CDR3 has 16 residues. CDR1 is DFQATT and CDR2 is SNEGSKA in the germline V gene (reference sequence). The CDR3 region has the DNA TGCAGTGCTGGAGATTTGCGGGAGGGCCTCACCGGGGAGCTGTTTTTT. Translating gives CSAGDLREGLTGELFF.

The J gene is TRBJ1-5, the V gene TRBV5-1; 8 positions match TRBD1. CDR1 SGHRS and CDR2 YFSETQ come from the germline V gene. The CDR3 totals 17 residues. J lost 1 base, V lost 0 bases, and 6 bases had no gene match. This CDR3 is CASSLGSRGPSNQPQHF. The CDR3 DNA reads as TGCGCCAGCAGCTTGGGAAGCAGGGGGCCGAGCAATCAGCCCCAGCATTTT.

This clonotype was found many times. The rearrangement uses TRBV4-1 and TRBJ2-2; no definite D call. Germline lookup yields CDR1 MGHRA and CDR2 YSYEKL. The V and J ends lost 4 bases and 3 bases respectively, with 9 bases between them. The CDR3 runs 14 residues. The DNA for the CDR3 is TGCGCCAGCAGCCGACAAGGACACACCGGGGAGCTGTTTTTT. This gives the protein CASSRQGHTGELFF.

This clonotype was found many times. The J gene is TRBJ2-7, the V gene TRBV28; TRBD1 aligns across 8 bases. The CDR3 has 14 residues. After removal of 6 bases from V and 0 bases from J, the junction contained 4 bases not matched to a gene. Germline CDR1 and CDR2: MDHEN and SYDVKM. CDR3 sequence: CASRTTGGSYEQYF. CDR3 nucleotide sequence: TGTGCCAGCAGAACAACAGGGGGCTCCTACGAGCAGTACTTC.

This clonotype was recorded a few times. The V and J genes are TRBV28 and TRBJ1-5, with D tentatively TRBD1 (5 bases). The CDR3 runs 14 residues. V was shortened by 4 bases and J by 6 bases, with 13 bases between the two germline ends. Germline V lookup: CDR1 MDHEN, CDR2 SYDVKM. The CDR3: CASSYEQGVQPQHF. In DNA, the CDR3 is TGTGCCAGCAGTTATGAGCAGGGAGTTCAGCCCCAGCATTTT. Filled out from reference TRBV28 and TRBJ1-5, the complete variable domain reads DVKVTQSSRYLVKRTGEKVFLECVQDMDHENMFWYRQDPGLGLRLIYFSYDVKMKEKGDIPEGYSVSREKKERFSLILESASTNQTSMYLCASSYEQGVQPQHFGDGTRLSIL.

This clonotype was seen repeatedly, ten times or more. The chain recombines TRBV20-1 with TRBJ2-7; a possible D gene is TRBD1 (6 bases). The CDR3 is made up of 14 amino acids. Trimming removed 0 bases from V and 4 bases from J, with 13 bases in between. The germline CDR1 and CDR2 sequences are DFQATT and SNEGSKA (reference sequence). Here the CDR3 DNA reads TGCAGTGCTAGAGACAGGACAGTAGGGTACGAGCAGTACTTC. Protein sequence: CSARDRTVGYEQYF.